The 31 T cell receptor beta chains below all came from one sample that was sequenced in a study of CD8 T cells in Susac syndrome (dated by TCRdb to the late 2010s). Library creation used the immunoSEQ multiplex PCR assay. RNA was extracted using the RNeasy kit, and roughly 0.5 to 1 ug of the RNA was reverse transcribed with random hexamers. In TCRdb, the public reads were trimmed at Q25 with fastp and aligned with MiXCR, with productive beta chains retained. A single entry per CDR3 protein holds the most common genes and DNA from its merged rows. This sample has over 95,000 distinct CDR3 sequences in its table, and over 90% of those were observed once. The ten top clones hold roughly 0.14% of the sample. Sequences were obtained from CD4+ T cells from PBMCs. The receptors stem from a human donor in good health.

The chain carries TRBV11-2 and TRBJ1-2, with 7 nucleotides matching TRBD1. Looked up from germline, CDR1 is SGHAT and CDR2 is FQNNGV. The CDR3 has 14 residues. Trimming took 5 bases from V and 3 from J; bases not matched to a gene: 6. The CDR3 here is CASSAGQADYGYTF. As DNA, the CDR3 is TGTGCCAGCAGCGCCGGACAGGCGGACTATGGCTACACCTTC.

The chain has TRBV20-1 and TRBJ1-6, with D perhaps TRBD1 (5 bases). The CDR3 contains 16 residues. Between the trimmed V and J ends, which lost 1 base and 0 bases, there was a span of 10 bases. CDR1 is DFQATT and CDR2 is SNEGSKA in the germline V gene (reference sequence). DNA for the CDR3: TGCAGTGCTAGAGGGGCAGGGAGCTCCTATAATTCACCCCTCCACTTT. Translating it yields CSARGAGSSYNSPLHF.

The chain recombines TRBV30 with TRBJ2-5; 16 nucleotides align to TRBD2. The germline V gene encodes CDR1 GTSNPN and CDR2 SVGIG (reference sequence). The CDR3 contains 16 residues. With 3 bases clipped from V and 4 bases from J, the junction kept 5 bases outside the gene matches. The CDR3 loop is CAWRGTSGRAGETQYF. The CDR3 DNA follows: TGTGCCTGGAGGGGGACTAGCGGGAGGGCTGGAGAGACCCAGTACTTC.

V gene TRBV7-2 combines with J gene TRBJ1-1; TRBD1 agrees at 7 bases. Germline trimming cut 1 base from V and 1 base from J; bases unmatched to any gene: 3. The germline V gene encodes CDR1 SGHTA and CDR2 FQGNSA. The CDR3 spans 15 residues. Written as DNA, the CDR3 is TGTGCCAGCAGCTTAGAATGGACAGGGAACACTGAAGCTTTCTTT. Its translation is CASSLEWTGNTEAFF. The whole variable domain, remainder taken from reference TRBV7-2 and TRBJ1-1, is GAGVSQSPSNKVTEKGKDVELRCDPISGHTALYWYRQSLGQGLEFLIYFQGNSAPDKSGLPSDRFSAERTGGSVSTLTIQRTQQEDSAVYLCASSLEWTGNTEAFFGQGTRLTVV.

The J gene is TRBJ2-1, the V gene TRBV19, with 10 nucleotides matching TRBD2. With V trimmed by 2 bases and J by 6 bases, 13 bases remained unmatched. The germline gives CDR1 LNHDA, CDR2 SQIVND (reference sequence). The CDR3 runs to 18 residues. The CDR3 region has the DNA TGTGCCAGTAGTATACCCACTAGCGGGATGATCGGAAGCAATGAGCAGTTCTTC. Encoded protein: CASSIPTSGMIGSNEQFF.

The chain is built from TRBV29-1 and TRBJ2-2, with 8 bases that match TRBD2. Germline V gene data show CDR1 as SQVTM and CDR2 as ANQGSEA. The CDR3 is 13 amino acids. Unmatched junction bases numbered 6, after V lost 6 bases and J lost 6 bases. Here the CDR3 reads CSVNSGVAGELFF. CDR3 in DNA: TGCAGCGTAAATAGCGGGGTGGCCGGGGAGCTGTTTTTT.

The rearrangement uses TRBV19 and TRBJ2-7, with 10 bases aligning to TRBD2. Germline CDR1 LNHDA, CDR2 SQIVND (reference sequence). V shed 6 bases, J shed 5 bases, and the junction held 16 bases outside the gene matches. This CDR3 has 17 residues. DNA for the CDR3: TGTGCCAGTAGCCGCGAGAGCGGGAGGGCCAATGGCCACGAGCAGTACTTC. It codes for CASSRESGRANGHEQYF.

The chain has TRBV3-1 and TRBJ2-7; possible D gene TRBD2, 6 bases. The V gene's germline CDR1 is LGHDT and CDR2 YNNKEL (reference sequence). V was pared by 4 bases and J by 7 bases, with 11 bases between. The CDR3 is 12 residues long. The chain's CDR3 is CASSPLGREQYF. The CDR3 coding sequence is TGTGCCAGCAGCCCTCTGGGGAGGGAGCAGTACTTC.

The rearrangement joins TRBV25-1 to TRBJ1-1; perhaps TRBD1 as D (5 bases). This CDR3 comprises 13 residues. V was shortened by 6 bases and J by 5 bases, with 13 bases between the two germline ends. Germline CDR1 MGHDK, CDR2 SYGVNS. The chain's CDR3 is CASSMGRITEAFF. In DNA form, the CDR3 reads TGTGCCAGCAGCATGGGACGGATAACTGAAGCTTTCTTT.

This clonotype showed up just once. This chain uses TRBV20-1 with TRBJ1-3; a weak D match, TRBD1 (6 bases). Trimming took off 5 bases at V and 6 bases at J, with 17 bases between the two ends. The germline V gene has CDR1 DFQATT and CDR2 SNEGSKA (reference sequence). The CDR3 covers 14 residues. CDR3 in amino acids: CSAPSGGEVNTIYF. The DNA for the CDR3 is TGCAGTGCTCCTTCCGGGGGCGAAGTAAACACCATATATTTT.

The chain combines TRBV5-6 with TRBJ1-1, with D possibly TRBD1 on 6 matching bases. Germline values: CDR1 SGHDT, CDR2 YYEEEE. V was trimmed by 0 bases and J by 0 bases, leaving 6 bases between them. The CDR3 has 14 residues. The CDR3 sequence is CASSLGQVNTEAFF. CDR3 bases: TGTGCCAGCAGCTTGGGACAGGTGAACACTGAAGCTTTCTTT.

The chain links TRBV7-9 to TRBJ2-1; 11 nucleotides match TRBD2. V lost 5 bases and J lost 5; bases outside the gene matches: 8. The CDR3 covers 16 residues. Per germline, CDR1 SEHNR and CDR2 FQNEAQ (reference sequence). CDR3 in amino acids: CASSQRLAGGDNEQFF. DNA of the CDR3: TGTGCCAGCAGCCAGAGGTTAGCGGGAGGGGACAATGAGCAGTTCTTC.

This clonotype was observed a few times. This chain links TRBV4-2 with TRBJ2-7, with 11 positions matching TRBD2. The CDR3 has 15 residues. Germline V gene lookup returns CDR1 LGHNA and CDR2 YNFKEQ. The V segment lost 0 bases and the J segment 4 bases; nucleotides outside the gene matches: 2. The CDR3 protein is CASSQELAGAYEQYF. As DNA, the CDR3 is TGTGCCAGCAGCCAAGAACTAGCGGGGGCGTACGAGCAGTACTTC.

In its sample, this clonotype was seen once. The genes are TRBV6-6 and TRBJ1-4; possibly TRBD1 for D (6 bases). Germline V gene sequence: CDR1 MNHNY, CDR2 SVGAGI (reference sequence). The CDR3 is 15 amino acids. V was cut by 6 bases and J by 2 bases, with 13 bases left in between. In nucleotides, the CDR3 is TGTGCCAGCAGCTTATCAGGACAGACTAATGAAAAACTGTTTTTT. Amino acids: CASSLSGQTNEKLFF.

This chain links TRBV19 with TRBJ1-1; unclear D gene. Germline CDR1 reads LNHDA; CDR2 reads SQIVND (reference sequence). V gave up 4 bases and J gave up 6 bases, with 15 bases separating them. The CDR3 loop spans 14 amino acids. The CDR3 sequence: CASSNRGRAPEAFF. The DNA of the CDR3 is TGTGCCAGTAGTAACCGCGGACGGGCCCCTGAAGCTTTCTTT.

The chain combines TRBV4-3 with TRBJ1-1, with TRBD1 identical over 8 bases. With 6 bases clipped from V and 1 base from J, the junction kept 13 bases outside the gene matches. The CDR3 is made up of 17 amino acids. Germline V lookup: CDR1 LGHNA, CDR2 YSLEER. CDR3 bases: TGCGCCAGCAGAAAGGCCTTGACAGGGGCGAAGAACACTGAAGCTTTCTTT. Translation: CASRKALTGAKNTEAFF.

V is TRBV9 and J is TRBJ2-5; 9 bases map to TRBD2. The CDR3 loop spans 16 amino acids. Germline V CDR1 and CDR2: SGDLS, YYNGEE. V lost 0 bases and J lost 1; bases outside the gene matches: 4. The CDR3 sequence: CASSVGGRESQETQYF. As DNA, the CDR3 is TGTGCCAGCAGCGTAGGCGGGAGGGAGAGCCAAGAGACCCAGTACTTC. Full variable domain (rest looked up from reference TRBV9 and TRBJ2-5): DSGVTQTPKHLITATGQRVTLRCSPRSGDLSVYWYQQSLDQGLQFLIQYYNGEERAKGNILERFSAQQFPDLHSELNLSSLELGDSALYFCASSVGGRESQETQYFGPGTRLLVL.

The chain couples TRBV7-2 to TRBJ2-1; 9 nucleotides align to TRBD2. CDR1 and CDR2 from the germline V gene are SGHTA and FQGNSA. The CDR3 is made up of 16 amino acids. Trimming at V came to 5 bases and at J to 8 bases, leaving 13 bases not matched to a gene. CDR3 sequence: CASSQVVAGGYHEQFF. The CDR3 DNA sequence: TGTGCCAGCAGCCAGGTTGTGGCGGGGGGGTATCATGAGCAGTTCTTC.

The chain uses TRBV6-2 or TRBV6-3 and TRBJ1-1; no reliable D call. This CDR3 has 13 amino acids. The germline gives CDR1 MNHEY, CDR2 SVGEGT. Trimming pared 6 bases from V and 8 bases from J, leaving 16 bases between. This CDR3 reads CASRSGGSQEAFF. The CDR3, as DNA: TGTGCCAGCAGGTCGGGTGGCAGCCAAGAAGCTTTCTTT.

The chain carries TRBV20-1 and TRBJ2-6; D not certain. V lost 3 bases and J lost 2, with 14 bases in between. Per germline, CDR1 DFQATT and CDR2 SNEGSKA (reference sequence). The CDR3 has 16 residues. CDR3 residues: CSASNRRGPGANVLTF. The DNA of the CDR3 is TGCAGTGCTAGTAACCGACGCGGACCTGGGGCCAACGTCCTGACTTTC.

The CDR3 region is CASSIDYPKTLYEQYF. Here the CDR3 DNA reads TGTGCCAGTAGTATAGATTATCCTAAGACCCTCTACGAGCAGTACTTC. The J gene is TRBJ2-7, the V gene TRBV19; D unclear. This CDR3 comprises 16 residues. V was trimmed by 0 bases and J by 3 bases, leaving 15 bases between them. The germline CDR1 and CDR2 sequences are LNHDA and SQIVND (reference sequence). Based on the CDR3 plus reference TRBV19 and TRBJ2-7, the full variable domain is DGGITQSPKYLFRKEGQNVTLSCEQNLNHDAMYWYRQDPGQGLRLIYYSQIVNDFQKGDIAEGYSVSREKKESFPLTVTSAQKNPTAFYLCASSIDYPKTLYEQYFGPGTRLTVT.

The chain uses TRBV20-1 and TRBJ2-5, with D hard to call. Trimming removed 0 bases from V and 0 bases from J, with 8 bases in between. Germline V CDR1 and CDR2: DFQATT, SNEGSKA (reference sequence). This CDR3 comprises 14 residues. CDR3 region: CSARDLGDQETQYF. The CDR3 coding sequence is TGCAGTGCTAGAGATCTTGGAGACCAAGAGACCCAGTACTTC.

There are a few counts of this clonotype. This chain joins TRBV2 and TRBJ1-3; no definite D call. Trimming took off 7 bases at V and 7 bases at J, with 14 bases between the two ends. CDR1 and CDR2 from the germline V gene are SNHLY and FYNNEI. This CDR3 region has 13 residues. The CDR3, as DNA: TGTGCCAGCACCCAACAGTATAGGAACACCATATATTTT. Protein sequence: CASTQQYRNTIYF.

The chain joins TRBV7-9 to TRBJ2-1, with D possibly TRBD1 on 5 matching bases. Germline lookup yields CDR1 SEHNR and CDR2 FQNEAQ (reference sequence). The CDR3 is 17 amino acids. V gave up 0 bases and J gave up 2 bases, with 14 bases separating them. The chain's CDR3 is CASSLALRTPTYNEQFF. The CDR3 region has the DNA TGTGCCAGCAGCTTAGCCCTCCGGACACCCACCTACAATGAGCAGTTCTTC.

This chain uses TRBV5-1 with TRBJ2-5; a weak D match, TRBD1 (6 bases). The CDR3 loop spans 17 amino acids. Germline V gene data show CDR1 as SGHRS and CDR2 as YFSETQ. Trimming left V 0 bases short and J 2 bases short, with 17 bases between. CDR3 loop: CASSLGGTTTGQETQYF. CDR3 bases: TGCGCCAGCAGCTTGGGGGGGACAACTACTGGGCAAGAGACCCAGTACTTC.

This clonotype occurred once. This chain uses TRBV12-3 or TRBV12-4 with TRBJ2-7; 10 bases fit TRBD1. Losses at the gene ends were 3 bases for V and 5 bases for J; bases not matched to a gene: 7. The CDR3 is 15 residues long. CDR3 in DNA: TGTGCCAGCAGTTTTCGGACAGGGGGAGCGGACGAGCAGTACTTC. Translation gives CASSFRTGGADEQYF.

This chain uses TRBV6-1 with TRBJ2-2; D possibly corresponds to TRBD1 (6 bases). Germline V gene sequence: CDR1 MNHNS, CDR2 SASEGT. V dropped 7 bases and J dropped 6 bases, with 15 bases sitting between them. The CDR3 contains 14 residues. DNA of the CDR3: TGTGCCAGCAAAATTCGACAGGCGGCCGGGGAGCTGTTTTTT. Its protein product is CASKIRQAAGELFF.

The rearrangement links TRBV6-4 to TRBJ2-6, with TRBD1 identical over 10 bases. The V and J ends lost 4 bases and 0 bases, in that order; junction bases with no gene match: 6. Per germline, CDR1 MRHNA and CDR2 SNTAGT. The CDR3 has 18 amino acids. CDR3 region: CASSGSTGGSSGANVLTF. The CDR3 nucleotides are TGTGCCAGCAGTGGCTCGACAGGGGGCAGCTCTGGGGCCAACGTCCTGACTTTC.

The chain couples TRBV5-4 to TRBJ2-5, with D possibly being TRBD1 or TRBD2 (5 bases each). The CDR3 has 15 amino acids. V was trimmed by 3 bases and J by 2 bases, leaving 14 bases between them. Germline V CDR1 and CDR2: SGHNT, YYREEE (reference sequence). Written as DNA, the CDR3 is TGTGCCAGCAGCTCCGACGGGGCCAGGCAAGAGACCCAGTACTTC. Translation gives CASSSDGARQETQYF.

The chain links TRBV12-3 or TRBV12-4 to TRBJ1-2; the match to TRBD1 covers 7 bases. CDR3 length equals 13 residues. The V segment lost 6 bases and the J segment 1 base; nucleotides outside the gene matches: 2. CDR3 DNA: TGTGCCAGCAGACAGGGGTTTAACTATGGCTACACCTTC. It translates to CASRQGFNYGYTF.

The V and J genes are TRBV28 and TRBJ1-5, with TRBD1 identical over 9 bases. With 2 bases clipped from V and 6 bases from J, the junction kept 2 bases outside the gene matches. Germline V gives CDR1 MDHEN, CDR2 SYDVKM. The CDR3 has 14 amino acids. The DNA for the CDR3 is TGTGCCAGCAGTTTACTGACAGGGGGTCAGCCCCAGCATTTT. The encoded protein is CASSLLTGGQPQHF.